The 7 T cell receptor beta chains reported below all come from one sample, sequenced in a study of PD-1 blockade in classical Hodgkin lymphoma. Here immunoSEQ multiplex PCR was the method, and the copy in TCRdb shows in-frame clones only, minus some. The data hold 100,000 or so clones, with about 89% observed a single time. Every single patient, without exception, relapsed after autologous stem cell transplantation, and brentuximab vedotin exposure varied. The sequences come from peripheral blood mononuclear cells (PBMCs), collected before the second cycle of nivolumab. These receptors came from a human donor with classical Hodgkin lymphoma.

The chain joins TRBV19 to TRBJ1-5; TRBD1 matches at 11 bases. Germline V CDR1 and CDR2: LNHDA, SQIVND (reference sequence). The J segment lost 2 bases and the V segment lost 4 bases, leaving 7 bases of the junction unmatched. The CDR3 length is 17 residues. The DNA for the CDR3 is TGTGCCAGTAGTAGGACAGGGGGCCGGTTCGGCAATCAGCCCCAGCATTTT. It is translated as CASSRTGGRFGNQPQHF.

The V call is TRBV5-1, the J call TRBJ1-1; D perhaps matches TRBD1 (5 bases). The germline V gene encodes CDR1 SGHRS and CDR2 YFSETQ. Deletions cut 4 bases from V and 6 bases from J, with 19 bases between. The CDR3 runs to 15 residues. The CDR3 here is CASSPARGGGPEAFF. CDR3 DNA sequence: TGCGCCAGCAGCCCGGCGCGGGGGGGTGGGCCTGAAGCTTTCTTT.

V gene TRBV28 combines with J gene TRBJ2-7, with 7 bases fitting TRBD2. The CDR3 loop spans 15 amino acids. Germline lookup yields CDR1 MDHEN and CDR2 SYDVKM. V shed 3 bases, J shed 5 bases, and the junction held 10 bases outside the gene matches. CDR3 in amino acids: CASSLRAGPVDEQYF. CDR3 coding DNA: TGTGCCAGCAGTTTGAGAGCGGGACCAGTGGACGAGCAGTACTTC.

This chain joins TRBV7-9 and TRBJ2-5, with a possible D match to TRBD1 (6 bases). The germline CDR1 and CDR2 sequences are SEHNR and FQNEAQ (reference sequence). This CDR3 is built from 15 residues. V was clipped by 3 bases and J by 5 bases, with 16 bases between them. The CDR3, as DNA: TGTGCCAGCAGCTTGACAGGAACATTTCAGGAGACCCAGTACTTC. This encodes CASSLTGTFQETQYF. The whole variable domain, remainder taken from reference TRBV7-9 and TRBJ2-5, is DTGVSQNPRHKITKRGQNVTFRCDPISEHNRLYWYRQTLGQGPEFLTYFQNEAQLEKSRLLSDRFSAERPKGSFSTLEIQRTEQGDSAMYLCASSLTGTFQETQYFGPGTRLLVL.

V is TRBV7-6 and J is TRBJ2-7; no clear D gene. V was pared by 5 bases and J by 7 bases, with 9 bases between. Germline CDR1 is SGHVS and CDR2 is FNYEAQ. The CDR3 is made up of 11 amino acids. The chain's CDR3 is CASSPSVEQYF. As DNA, the CDR3 is TGTGCCAGCAGCCCTTCTGTAGAGCAGTACTTC.

The chain joins TRBV4-2 to TRBJ1-2; maybe TRBD1 (5 bases). Germline V gene lookup returns CDR1 LGHNA and CDR2 YNFKEQ. The CDR3 extends over 17 amino acids. The V and J ends lost 1 base and 5 bases respectively, with 20 bases between them. The CDR3 nucleotides read TGTGCCAGCAGCCAAGGGGTCACAGGAGAAAACTTTTATGGCTACACCTTC. Translation gives CASSQGVTGENFYGYTF.

As concerns this clone: A read error may produce the germline difference seen at one junction end. The chain uses TRBV20-1 and TRBJ2-7, with 9 bases that match TRBD2. CDR1 DFQATT and CDR2 SNEGSKA come from the germline V gene (reference sequence). The CDR3 runs to 10 residues. CDR3 DNA: TGCAGTGCTAGAGGGGAGCGGGGGGCCTTC. Amino acid sequence: CSARGERGAF.